These T cell receptor beta chains were read from a single sample in a study of shared clonotypes between healthy human individuals. TCRdb's table, derived via immunoSEQ multiplex PCR, lists solely in-frame clones and lacks some. The top ten clones hold roughly 0.62% of a sample with over 850,000 clones, around 78% of them seen once. The sequencing sample was made of memory CD4+ T cells from PBMCs. The receptors here all came from a man younger than 35 in good health. Some clones in this sample may be carry-over from other donors' samples. Each CDR3 is given with its conserved first and last residue. A D gene is named only where the DNA matches it firmly. Clone sizes are given selectively: once, few, many, or a class where the clone is expanded.

CASSLVQLQNSPLHF TGTGCCAGCAGCTTAGTTCAGTTACAGAATTCACCCCTCCACTTT TRBV11-2 - TRBJ1-6 -
CASSPPATGADEKLFF TGTGCCAGCTCACCACCCGCGACAGGAGCCGATGAAAAACTGTTTTTT TRBV18 - TRBJ1-4 -
CASSLAANRGYNEQFF TGTGCCAGCAGCTTAGCCGCCAACAGGGGCTACAATGAGCAGTTCTTC TRBV7-6 TRBD1 TRBJ2-1 -
CASRAQGNTEAFF TGTGCCAGTAGGGCACAGGGGAACACTGAAGCTTTCTTT TRBV19 - TRBJ1-1 few
CASRASLSSYNEQFF TGTGCCAGCAGGGCTTCCCTGAGCTCCTACAATGAGCAGTTCTTC TRBV6-5 - TRBJ2-1 -
CASSLGRQGETNTEAFF TGTGCCAGCAGCTTGGGACGACAGGGGGAAACGAACACTGAAGCTTTCTTT TRBV5-4 TRBD1 TRBJ1-1 -
CASSLGVQTNEAFF TGTGCCAGCAGCTTAGGTGTCCAAACCAATGAAGCTTTCTTT TRBV7-9 - TRBJ1-1 -
CASSLVAGDTNEQYF TGTGCCAGCAGCTTAGTGGCAGGGGACACTAACGAGCAGTACTTC TRBV7-2 - TRBJ2-7 many
CASSRYPGWQETQYF TGTGCCAGCAGTCGTTATCCAGGGTGGCAAGAGACCCAGTACTTC TRBV6-5 - TRBJ2-5 -
CASSEAPGLAGYF TGTGCCAGCAGTGAAGCTCCGGGACTAGCGGGATATTTT TRBV2 TRBD2 TRBJ2-3 -
CASSPRKVGTDTQYF TGTGCCAGCTCACCAAGGAAGGTGGGCACAGATACGCAGTATTTT TRBV18 - TRBJ2-3 once
CASSELVVALDEQYF TGTGCCAGCAGTGAATTGGTGGTAGCATTGGACGAGCAGTACTTC TRBV2 - TRBJ2-7 -
CASSPRKASGSKGYNEQFF TGTGCCAGCAGCCCGAGGAAGGCTAGCGGGAGTAAGGGTTACAATGAGCAGTTCTTC TRBV11-2 TRBD2 TRBJ2-1 once
CASSLVVGGAPYEQYF TGTGCCAGCAGCTTAGTAGTAGGGGGGGCTCCCTACGAGCAGTACTTC TRBV7-9 - TRBJ2-7 -
CASSQDLGGILNEQFF TGCGCCAGCAGCCAAGATCTAGGGGGGATTTTAAATGAGCAGTTCTTC TRBV4-1 - TRBJ2-1 -
CSVGAGREPYEQYF TGCAGCGTGGGGGCTGGGCGGGAACCCTACGAGCAGTACTTC TRBV29-1 - TRBJ2-7 many
CASSLGRENIQYF TGTGCCAGCAGCTTAGGTCGGGAAAACATTCAGTACTTC TRBV7-3 - TRBJ2-4 few
CASSIPGLGISYEQYF TGTGCCAGTAGTATCCCGGGACTGGGGATTTCCTACGAGCAGTACTTC TRBV19 - TRBJ2-7 -
CASSAGLAAFYEQYF TGTGCCAGCAGCGCGGGACTAGCGGCCTTCTACGAGCAGTACTTC TRBV5-6 TRBD2 TRBJ2-7 once
CASSGTTGPGELFF TGCGCCAGCAGCGGGACGACAGGACCCGGGGAGCTGTTTTTT TRBV5-1 - TRBJ2-2 -
CASSILATSDNEQFF TGTGCCAGCAGTATTCTCGCGACTAGCGACAATGAGCAGTTCTTC TRBV27 TRBD2 TRBJ2-1 -
CASTSGALSYEQYF TGTGCCAGCACTAGCGGGGCCCTATCCTACGAGCAGTACTTC TRBV28 TRBD2 TRBJ2-7 -
CASSRLGRVNTEAFF TGTGCCAGCAGTCGTCTTGGCAGGGTGAACACTGAAGCTTTCTTT TRBV7-8 - TRBJ1-1 many
CASSDTRGTGARYTF TGTGCCAGCAGCGACACCCGCGGGACAGGGGCCCGCTACACCTTC TRBV6-5 TRBD1 TRBJ1-2 -
CASSFGRERMGDTQYF TGTGCCAGCAGCTTTGGGCGGGAGCGGATGGGTGATACGCAGTATTTT TRBV7-9 TRBD2 TRBJ2-3 few
CASSLRGQGLSGNTIYF TGTGCCAGCAGCTTGCGGGGACAGGGGTTATCTGGAAACACCATATATTTT TRBV7-6 TRBD1 TRBJ1-3 -
CASTLDRGNQPQHF TGTGCCAGCACCTTGGACAGGGGCAATCAGCCCCAGCATTTT TRBV2 TRBD1 TRBJ1-5 -